This record concerns one TCR beta chain sequence. What this receptor recognizes is not known. It has no much larger one-base neighbor in the sample; base qualities were not kept. Other DNA sequences in the sample encode the same CDR3. Using the deep immunoSEQ assay, multiplex PCR amplified TCR CDR3 regions from genomic DNA. For each cell subset, the extracted genomic DNA was distributed evenly across all wells of several immunoSEQ 96-well plates, and each plate served as one replicate. For sorted subsets, approximately 190 ng of genomic DNA, equivalent to 25,000 to 35,000 T cell genomes, went into each replicate PCR. The purified libraries were quantified using a Qubit 3.0 fluorometer, sized with a Bioanalyzer 2100, and then quantified again using the KAPA Library Quantification kit. Every immunoSEQ 96-well plate was sequenced on a dedicated single-read 150-cycle Illumina NextSeq 550 flow cell. The study's own analysis went as follows. The immunoSEQ output contained only junctional sequences without quality scores, so filtering could not match that applied to full-length reads. Sequences were annotated with PyIR, a Python wrapper for IgBLAST v1.9, using IMGT germline references to assign V/J genes and CDR3. Reads with weak V/J assignments (E-value above 1e-6), missing CDR3, stop codons, out-of-frame junctions, or ambiguous translated residues were removed. A V3J clonotype was defined by an identical inferred V gene, J gene, and CDR3 amino acid sequence. To compute the percentage overlap between repertoires, the number of shared unique clonotypes was divided by the size of the smaller repertoire. Richness of each repertoire was evaluated using RTK rarefaction, the Chao1 estimator, and Recon v2.1 estimates of unobserved clonotypes. For all TCRbeta clonotypes obtained by the gDNA method from a handful of donors, generation probabilities were computed with OLGA. TCRdb mirrors the immuneACCESS table, restricted to in-frame sequences. Some clones are absent from its copies; in checked studies, under half trace to an unresolved V gene, and the reason for the others is unknown. The DNA gave D and trimming, while V, J and clone size come from that table. This sample holds a few million clones; about 92% were observed only once. Jointly, the top ten make up 0.13% to 0.15% of the sample.

The record originates from a study of shared clonotypes between healthy human individuals (TCRdb year 2020). As for the study more broadly: A few men and a couple of women, aged 18 to 49 years, made up the cohort. To increase sequencing depth and limit assay-specific biases, TCR repertoire library preparation and sequencing were carried out by different laboratories using diverse techniques. Blood TCR repertoires of about five healthy adults were deeply sequenced to estimate repertoire size and the extent of clonotype sharing between individuals. For each donor, CD4 naive and CD4 memory were each given three plates, CD8 naive was given two plates, and CD8 memory was given one plate. Per donor, leukapheresis produced somewhere between about 0.94 and 8.9 billion PBMCs. What the authors observed across the whole study: Clonotypes shared by all four sorted-subset donors showed higher generation probabilities than non-shared clonotypes. Rarefaction of sorted-subset datasets indicated incomplete sequencing despite the large sequencing depth. Sampling was restricted to blood, and TCR repertoires in tissue are likely to differ from TCR repertoires in blood. Because the study included only a small number of donors, the genetic and exposure-history diversity represented was limited. Estimated clonotype richness was generally larger for naive than for memory subsets. Sharing across a handful of donors was observed for roughly 5% of naive CD4, 3% to 3.5% of naive CD8, over 2% of memory CD4, and around 0.44% of memory CD8 clonotypes. Pairwise subsampling led to the expectation that sequencing depth would affect the degree of clonotype sharing among donors.

The CDR3 holds 14 amino acids from the cysteine to the phenylalanine. Of the read, only the CDR3 DNA is kept; its 42 bases are in frame from base 1. V loses 4 bases at its end and J loses 2 bases; junction bases beyond the gene matches: 5. CDR1 and CDR2 were assigned from the germline V gene as SGHTA and FQGNSA. Healthy HIV-negative adults with no recently reported acute infections or vaccinations were included as donors. Every donor was a Caucasian adult living in Nashville, Tennessee, USA. CD4+ T cells were enriched by magnetic negative selection; naive cells were then positively selected on CD45RA, and the negative fraction formed the memory subset. Blood was collected by leukapheresis, and PBMCs were isolated by Ficoll-Histopaque density gradient centrifugation and then cryopreserved in liquid nitrogen vapor phase. Analytical flow cytometry was used to check the purity and quantity of each magnetically sorted T cell population. Each sorted fraction had its genomic DNA isolated and then quantified by UV absorbance on a Nanodrop 2000c.

This sequence uses TRBV7-2 and TRBJ2-7; 7 nucleotides in the junction match TRBD1. This sequence originates from a man aged 18 to 29 in good health. The sample comprised naive CD4+ T cells sorted from blood. The cell subset or site tag for this specimen amounts to: CD45RA+ positively selected. The nucleotide sequence reads TGTGCCAGCAGCTCCGGGACAGTTACCTACGAGCAGTACTTC. This translates into CASSSGTVTYEQYF.